The clone carrying this TCR beta chain came up once. Its antigen is unidentified. Per the germline V gene, CDR1 is LGHNT and CDR2 is FRNRAP. The V gene lost 2 bases and the J gene lost 8 bases, with 9 bases spanning the gap. This CDR3 is built from 13 residues. This sample stems from a study of T cell repertoires in cytomegalovirus infection. Across the study: In the study, CMV epitopes included recently identified HLA-C-restricted and well-studied HLA-B-restricted ones. Carrying CMV and the relevant HLA type showed in public TCR beta signatures.

Overall study results and limits: Of the TCR beta families, the public ones yielded a cumulative frequency that identified carriers of CMV plus the relevant HLA.

MiXCR, run by TCRdb on the reads, gives a single entry per CDR3 protein. The sample holds about 330,000 distinct CDR3 sequences, nearly 35% seen once. The sequence was obtained from a human donor in good health (CMV status not recorded). Some clones in this sample may be carry-over from other donors' samples. This specimen was cultured PBMCs, taken from culture after CMV antigen stimulation. The genes are TRBV12-5 and TRBJ1-4; the D is unclear. CDR3: CASGLWAGEKLFF. CDR3 sequence (DNA): TGTGCTAGTGGTTTGTGGGCAGGCGAAAAACTGTTTTTT. Based on the CDR3 plus reference TRBV12-5 and TRBJ1-4, the full variable domain is DARVTQTPRHKVTEMGQEVTMRCQPILGHNTVFWYRQTMMQGLELLAYFRNRAPLDDSGMPKDRFSAEMPDATLATLKIQPSEPRDSAVYFCASGLWAGEKLFFGSGTQLSVL.